This entry lists 28 T cell receptor beta chains sequenced from one sample in a study of glioma-infiltrating T cells. Amplification of TCR alpha and beta CDR3 regions from RNA used iRepertoire nested multiplex PCR. TCRdb re-analysed the multiplex PCR reads in MiXCR, keeping a single row per CDR3 protein. The repertoire holds some 180,000 distinct CDR3 sequences, with more than 30% as singletons. The sample consisted of glioma tissue, nonneoplastic brain tissue, or PBMCs (not recorded which). All receptors derive from a human donor with low-grade glioma or glioblastoma, undergoing nonglioma brain surgery, or in good health (not recorded which).

This chain uses TRBV24-1 with TRBJ2-1; D is perhaps TRBD1 or TRBD2 (5 bases each). The germline V and J ends were trimmed by 10 bases and 9 bases, with 21 bases remaining between them. CDR1 is KGHDR, CDR2 SFDVKD, per germline. The CDR3 length is 14 residues. CDR3 in amino acids: CATEKAVGTSEQFF. In DNA form, the CDR3 reads TGTGCCACGGAGAAGGCAGTCGGGACGAGTGAGCAGTTCTTC.

This clonotype was picked up many times. The genes are TRBV20-1 and TRBJ1-4; 10 bases match TRBD1. V shed 6 bases, J shed 8 bases, and the junction held 6 bases outside the gene matches. The CDR3 contains 13 residues. Germline assignment: CDR1 DFQATT and CDR2 SNEGSKA (reference sequence). This CDR3 is CSALTGGEEKLFF. In nucleotides, the CDR3 is TGCAGTGCCCTGACAGGGGGCGAGGAAAAACTGTTTTTT.

As regards this clonotype: It may be a read error: a sequence one base away is much more abundant. This sequence joins TRBV20-1 and TRBJ2-5; possibly TRBD2 for D (6 bases). Germline lookup yields CDR1 DFQATT and CDR2 SNEGSKA (reference sequence). With 5 bases removed from V and 2 bases from J, the gap between germline ends came to 15 bases. The CDR3 loop spans 14 amino acids. The CDR3 sequence is CSAPSALAQETQYF. The DNA for the CDR3 is TGCAGTGCTCCAAGCGCACTAGCTCAAGAGACCCAGTACTTC.

This clonotype showed up just a few times. The chain employs TRBV2 and TRBJ2-5, with TRBD2 identical over 13 bases. The germline V gene encodes CDR1 SNHLY and CDR2 FYNNEI. The CDR3 runs 17 residues. The ends lost 4 bases at V and 4 bases at J; junction bases unmatched: 9. This chain's CDR3 is CASSVRTSGSALETQYF. CDR3 in DNA: TGTGCCAGCAGTGTCCGGACTAGCGGGAGTGCTTTAGAGACCCAGTACTTC.

This clonotype came up a few times. This chain uses TRBV19 with TRBJ2-7; 8 nucleotides agree with TRBD1. Germline V gene lookup returns CDR1 LNHDA and CDR2 SQIVND (reference sequence). The CDR3 runs 14 residues. The V gene end was trimmed by 3 bases and the J gene end by 5 bases; junction bases not matched to a gene: 6. The CDR3 reads CASSMQGAIHEQYF. Here the CDR3 DNA reads TGTGCCAGTAGTATGCAGGGGGCGATCCACGAGCAGTACTTC.

This rearrangement joins TRBV12-5 to TRBJ2-7; D not certain. CDR1 is LGHNT and CDR2 is FRNRAP in the germline V gene. Trimming stripped 1 base from V and 5 bases from J, with 12 bases between. This CDR3 comprises 14 residues. The CDR3 region is CASGLEGFGHEQYF. The CDR3 DNA follows: TGTGCTAGTGGTTTGGAAGGTTTTGGGCACGAGCAGTACTTC.

This clonotype was recorded at least ten times. The CDR3 spells CASSYSQGSGTEAFF. CDR3 sequence (DNA): TGTGCCAGCAGTTACAGCCAGGGGAGTGGCACTGAAGCTTTCTTT. The J gene is TRBJ1-1, the V gene TRBV6-6, with D tentatively TRBD1 (6 bases). The CDR3 contains 15 residues. V lost 2 bases, J lost 4 bases, and 14 bases lay in between. Germline V lookup: CDR1 MNHNY, CDR2 SVGAGI (reference sequence).

This clonotype was seen at least ten times. The chain has TRBV20-1 and TRBJ2-7, with D perhaps TRBD1 (5 bases). V gave up 2 bases and J gave up 2 bases, with 22 bases separating them. The CDR3 consists of 17 residues. Per the germline V gene, CDR1 is DFQATT and CDR2 is SNEGSKA (reference sequence). As DNA, the CDR3 is TGCAGTGCTAGATCAAATCAGGGTTTCTCCACTCCCTACGAGCAGTACTTC. Its protein product is CSARSNQGFSTPYEQYF.

Ten or more counts support this clonotype. The chain couples TRBV3-1 to TRBJ1-1; D not certain. V was cut by 2 bases and J by 4 bases, with 11 bases left in between. CDR1 is LGHDT, CDR2 YNNKEL, per germline (reference sequence). This CDR3 is 14 amino acids long. Here the CDR3 DNA reads TGTGCCAGCAGCCAAATACCTAGTGGCACTGAAGCTTTCTTT. Its translation: CASSQIPSGTEAFF.

The sample holds many counts of this clonotype. The chain uses TRBV19 and TRBJ2-7; 10 positions match TRBD2. The CDR3 is 14 residues long. The junction had 0 bases not matched to a gene; V was cut back by 1 base and J by 3 bases. Germline V CDR1 and CDR2: LNHDA, SQIVND (reference sequence). CDR3 nucleotide sequence: TGTGCCAGTAGTATAGTAGCGGGAGGCTACGAGCAGTACTTC. It codes for CASSIVAGGYEQYF.

The sample holds many counts of this clonotype. This chain connects TRBV6-1 to TRBJ2-7; D not certain. V lost 6 bases and J 3 bases, leaving 12 bases between the germline ends. The CDR3 runs 13 residues. Germline CDR1 MNHNS, CDR2 SASEGT. The CDR3 sequence is CASSRHANYEQYF. The CDR3 nucleotides are TGTGCCAGCAGCAGACATGCTAACTACGAGCAGTACTTC.

This clonotype has ten or more counts. The chain is built from TRBV4-2 and TRBJ2-3; TRBD1 matches 7 bases. The CDR3 spans 17 residues. Trimming cost V 0 bases and J 1 base; bases outside gene matches: 7. CDR1 and CDR2 from the germline V gene are LGHNA and YNFKEQ. CDR3 sequence: CASSQDLGGFGTDTQYF. The CDR3 bases are TGTGCCAGCAGCCAAGATTTAGGGGGCTTTGGCACAGATACGCAGTATTTT.

The gene calls are TRBV29-1 and TRBJ1-4; D unresolved. Germline assignment: CDR1 SQVTM and CDR2 ANQGSEA. This CDR3 contains 14 residues. The V end was cut by 7 bases, the J end by 5 bases, with 17 bases between. The CDR3: CSARSAAGNEKLFF. The DNA for the CDR3 is TGCAGCGCCCGCTCCGCGGCTGGGAATGAAAAACTGTTTTTT.

This clonotype was counted at least ten times. The chain has TRBV5-1 and TRBJ1-1; weak D call: TRBD1 (5 bases). The CDR3 loop spans 13 amino acids. CDR1 and CDR2 from the germline V gene are SGHRS and YFSETQ. Trimming removed 0 bases from V and 8 bases from J, with 11 bases in between. For the CDR3, the DNA is TGCGCCAGCAGCTTGGCACCAGGGCAGGAAGCTTTCTTT. Protein product: CASSLAPGQEAFF.

The chain is built from TRBV30 and TRBJ2-3; D is uncertain. CDR3 length: 15 residues. Germline CDR1 GTSNPN, CDR2 SVGIG (reference sequence). Trimming took off 0 bases at V and 6 bases at J, with 16 bases between the two ends. In DNA form, the CDR3 reads TGTGCCTGGAGTGTTTCGAACATCTTCTCTGATACGCAGTATTTT. Translating gives CAWSVSNIFSDTQYF.

This chain links TRBV30 with TRBJ1-2; D is undetermined. Germline assignment: CDR1 GTSNPN and CDR2 SVGIG (reference sequence). The CDR3 totals 11 residues. The CDR3 nucleotides are TGTCAGGCAGTCGCTAACTATGGCTACACCTTC. As protein: CQAVANYGYTF. The whole variable domain, filled in from reference TRBV30 and TRBJ1-2, reads SQTIHQWPATLVQPVGSPLSLECTVEGTSNPNLYWYRQAAGRGLQLLFYSVGIGQISSEVPQNLSASRPQDRQFILSSKKLLLSDSGFYLCQAVANYGYTFGSGTRLTVV.

The rearrangement joins TRBV19 to TRBJ1-5; no reliable D call. The germline CDR1 and CDR2 sequences are LNHDA and SQIVND (reference sequence). Trimming removed 3 bases from V and 0 bases from J, with 12 bases in between. This CDR3 has 16 residues. The CDR3 DNA follows: TGTGCCAGTAGTATGGGAGGCTTTTATAGCAATCAGCCCCAGCATTTT. It specifies CASSMGGFYSNQPQHF.

This clonotype was seen repeatedly, ten times or more. V usage is TRBV7-8 and J usage is TRBJ2-2; D is unclear. Per the germline V gene, CDR1 is SGHVS and CDR2 is FQNEAQ. This CDR3 comprises 12 residues. V lost 7 bases and J 6 bases, leaving 9 bases between the germline ends. The CDR3 loop is CASTAFAGELFF. Here the CDR3 DNA reads TGTGCCAGCACTGCTTTTGCCGGGGAGCTGTTTTTT. Based on the CDR3 plus reference TRBV7-8 and TRBJ2-2, the full variable domain is GAGVSQSPRYKVAKRGQDVALRCDPISGHVSLFWYQQALGQGPEFLTYFQNEAQLDKSGLPSDRFFAERPEGSVSTLKIQRTQQEDSAVYLCASTAFAGELFFGEGSRLTVL.

This clonotype was seen ten or more times. V gene TRBV20-1 combines with J gene TRBJ1-5; maybe TRBD1 (6 bases). V lost 5 bases, J lost 0 bases, and 23 bases lay in between. The length of the CDR3 is 18 residues. Germline-derived CDR1 and CDR2 are DFQATT and SNEGSKA (reference sequence). This CDR3 reads CSAHSSAGQLYSNQPQHF. The DNA of the CDR3 is TGCAGTGCTCACTCATCTGCGGGACAACTATATAGCAATCAGCCCCAGCATTTT.

This clonotype has just a few counts. The genes are TRBV7-9 and TRBJ1-5; D possibly corresponds to TRBD1 (5 bases). CDR3 length: 15 residues. Trimming shortened V by 4 bases and J by 4 bases, and 14 bases separated the two germline ends. Germline assignment: CDR1 SEHNR and CDR2 FQNEAQ (reference sequence). CDR3 nucleotide sequence: TGTGCCAGCAGCTCCTCGGGGGGAGGTAATCAGCCCCAGCATTTT. It yields the protein CASSSSGGGNQPQHF.

The chain has TRBV7-9 and TRBJ1-4, with a possible D match to TRBD1 (5 bases). CDR1 is SEHNR, CDR2 FQNEAQ, per germline (reference sequence). V lost 4 bases to trimming and J lost 0 bases, with 6 bases between them. This CDR3 has 14 residues. The CDR3 nucleotides read TGTGCCAGCAGCTCAGGGACAACTAATGAAAAACTGTTTTTT. Protein sequence: CASSSGTTNEKLFF.

This clonotype appeared many times. The gene calls are TRBV27 and TRBJ2-7; 12 bases are a match to TRBD1. The germline V gene encodes CDR1 MNHEY and CDR2 SMNVEV (reference sequence). This CDR3 spans 14 amino acids. With V trimmed by 4 bases and J by 7 bases, 5 bases remained unmatched. CDR3 sequence: CASSWDRGLREQYF. The CDR3 DNA reads as TGTGCCAGCAGTTGGGACAGGGGGCTTCGGGAGCAGTACTTC.

This clonotype appeared a few times. J is TRBJ2-7 and V is TRBV2; TRBD1 aligns across 11 bases. Trimming at V came to 9 bases and at J to 4 bases, leaving 29 bases not matched to a gene. This CDR3 region has 21 residues. CDR1 and CDR2 from the germline V gene are SNHLY and FYNNEI. CDR3 sequence: CARHRDRGDPEPSQIQYEQYF. As DNA, the CDR3 is TGTGCCAGACACCGGGACAGGGGGGACCCGGAGCCCTCACAGATTCAATACGAGCAGTACTTC.

The rearrangement links TRBV2 to TRBJ2-7; no reliable D call. CDR3 length equals 16 residues. Germline CDR1 is SNHLY and CDR2 is FYNNEI. With 2 bases removed from V and 2 bases from J, the gap between germline ends came to 16 bases. This chain's CDR3 is CASSERQRSLTYEQYF. The CDR3, as DNA: TGTGCCAGCAGTGAACGCCAACGATCTTTAACCTACGAGCAGTACTTC.

As to this clonotype: Lacking the conserved final phenylalanine or tryptophan, this CDR3 likely reflects a read error. The chain recombines TRBV6-6 with TRBJ2-3; unclear D gene. The CDR3 has 13 residues. The V gene lost 9 bases and the J gene lost 6 bases, with 16 bases spanning the gap. Germline V CDR1 and CDR2: MNHNY, SVGAGI (reference sequence). CDR3 DNA: TGTGCCAGGCAAGGGCAGTTGTCGGATACGCAGTATCTT. The encoded protein is CARQGQLSDTQYL.

This clonotype has just one count. The junction shows a germline mismatch at one end, possibly a read error. The chain combines TRBV4-2 with TRBJ1-1, with D possibly TRBD1 on 6 matching bases. The V gene's germline CDR1 is LGHNA and CDR2 YNFKEQ. The CDR3 has 16 amino acids. CDR3 protein: CDSSQELAGVNTEASF. In nucleotides, the CDR3 is TGTGACAGCAGCCAAGAGCTGGCAGGGGTGAACACTGAGGCTTCCTTT.

This clonotype was counted many times. V gene TRBV7-2 combines with J gene TRBJ2-7, with TRBD2 as a possible D gene (7 bases). CDR1 SGHTA and CDR2 FQGNSA come from the germline V gene. CDR3 length equals 15 residues. V was clipped by 2 bases and J by 7 bases, with 18 bases between them. CDR3 sequence reads: CASSLTPVGGGEQYF. The CDR3 region has the DNA TGTGCCAGCAGCTTAACCCCCGTGGGAGGGGGGGAGCAGTACTTC.

The rearrangement links TRBV6-1 to TRBJ2-7; 8 bases fit TRBD2. This CDR3 spans 14 amino acids. Germline CDR1 reads MNHNS; CDR2 reads SASEGT. V was clipped by 8 bases and J by 7 bases; unmatched bases: 13. CDR3 DNA sequence: TGTGCCAGCGGTCCAGGACTAGCCTACAATGAGCAGTACTTC. Amino acids: CASGPGLAYNEQYF.